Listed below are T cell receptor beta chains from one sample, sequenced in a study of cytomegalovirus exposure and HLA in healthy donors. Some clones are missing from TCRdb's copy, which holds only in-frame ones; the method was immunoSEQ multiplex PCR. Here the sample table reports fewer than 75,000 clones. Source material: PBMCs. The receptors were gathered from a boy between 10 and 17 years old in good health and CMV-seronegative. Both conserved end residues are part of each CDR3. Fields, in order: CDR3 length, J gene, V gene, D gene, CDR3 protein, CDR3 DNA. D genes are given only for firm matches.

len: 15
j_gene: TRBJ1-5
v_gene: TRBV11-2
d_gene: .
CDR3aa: CASSLEAGFNQPQHF
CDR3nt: TGTGCCAGCAGCTTAGAGGCAGGTTTCAATCAGCCCCAGCATTTT

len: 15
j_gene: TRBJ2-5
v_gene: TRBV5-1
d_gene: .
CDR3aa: CASSLLRDSQAAQYF
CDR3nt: TGCGCCAGCAGCTTACTCCGGGACTCCCAAGCGGCCCAGTACTTC

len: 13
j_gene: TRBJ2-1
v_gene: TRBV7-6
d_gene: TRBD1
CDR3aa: CASSPRDSNEQFF
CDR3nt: TGTGCCAGCAGCCCCCGGGACAGCAATGAGCAGTTCTTC

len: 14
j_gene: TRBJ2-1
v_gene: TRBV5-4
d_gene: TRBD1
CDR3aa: CASSFGTASDEQFF
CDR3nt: TGTGCCAGCAGCTTTGGGACAGCTTCCGATGAGCAGTTCTTC

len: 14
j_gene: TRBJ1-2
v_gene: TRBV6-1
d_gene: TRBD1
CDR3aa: CASSGTGAGYGYTF
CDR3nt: TGTGCCAGCAGCGGGACAGGGGCGGGATATGGCTACACCTTC

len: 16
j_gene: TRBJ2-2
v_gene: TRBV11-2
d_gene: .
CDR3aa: CASSSDIRGAPGELFF
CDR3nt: TGTGCCAGCAGCTCGGATATCAGGGGCGCCCCCGGGGAGCTGTTTTTT

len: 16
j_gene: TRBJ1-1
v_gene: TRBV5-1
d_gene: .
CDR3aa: CASSRGPGQSIAEAFF
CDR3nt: TGCGCCAGCAGCCGGGGACCGGGACAAAGCATCGCTGAAGCTTTCTTT

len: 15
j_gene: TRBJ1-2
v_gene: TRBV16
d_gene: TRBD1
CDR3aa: CASSRGTGERYGYTF
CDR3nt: TGTGCCAGCAGCCGAGGGACAGGAGAACGGTATGGCTACACCTTC

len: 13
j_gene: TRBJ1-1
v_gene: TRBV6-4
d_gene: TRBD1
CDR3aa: CASSDWAGGEAFF
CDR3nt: TGTGCCAGCAGTGATTGGGCAGGGGGCGAAGCTTTCTTT

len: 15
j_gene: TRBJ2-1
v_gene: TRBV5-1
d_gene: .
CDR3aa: CASSLVQESYNEQFF
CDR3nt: TGCGCCAGCAGCTTGGTCCAGGAATCCTACAATGAGCAGTTCTTC

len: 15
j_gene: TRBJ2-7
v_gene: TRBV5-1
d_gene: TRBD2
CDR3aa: CASSLGLAGVGEQYF
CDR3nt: TGCGCCAGCAGCCTTGGACTAGCGGGAGTAGGTGAGCAGTACTTC

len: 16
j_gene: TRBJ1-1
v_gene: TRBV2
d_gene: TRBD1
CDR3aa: CASTEGTVGMNTEAFF
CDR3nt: TGTGCCAGCACTGAGGGGACAGTAGGTATGAACACTGAAGCTTTCTTT

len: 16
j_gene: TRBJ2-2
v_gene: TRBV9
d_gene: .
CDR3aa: CASSAVTASGTGELFF
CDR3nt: TGTGCCAGCAGCGCGGTGACTGCTTCGGGCACCGGGGAGCTGTTTTTT

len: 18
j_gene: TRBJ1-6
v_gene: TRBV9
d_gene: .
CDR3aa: CASSQRGGQSSYNSPLHF
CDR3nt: TGTGCCAGCAGCCAGAGAGGGGGTCAGAGCTCCTATAATTCACCCCTCCACTTT

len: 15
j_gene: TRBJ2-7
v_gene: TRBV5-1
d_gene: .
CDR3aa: CASSFLTPSSYEQYF
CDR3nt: TGCGCCAGCAGCTTCCTTACTCCTAGCTCCTACGAGCAGTACTTC

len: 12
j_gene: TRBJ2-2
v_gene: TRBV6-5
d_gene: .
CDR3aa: CASSRRPGELFF
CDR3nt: TGTGCCAGCAGCAGGCGCCCCGGGGAGCTGTTTTTT

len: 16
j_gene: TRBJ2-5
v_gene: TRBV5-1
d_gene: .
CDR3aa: CASSPSNLVSGETQYF
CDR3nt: TGCGCCAGCAGCCCATCTAACTTAGTATCAGGGGAGACCCAGTACTTC

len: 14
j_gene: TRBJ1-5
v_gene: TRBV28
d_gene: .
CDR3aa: CASGGQFSNQPQHF
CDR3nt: TGTGCCAGCGGAGGACAGTTCAGCAATCAGCCCCAGCATTTT

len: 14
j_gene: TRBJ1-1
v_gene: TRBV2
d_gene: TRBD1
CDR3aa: CASGDRDRNTEAFF
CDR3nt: TGTGCCAGCGGGGATCGGGACAGGAACACTGAAGCTTTCTTT

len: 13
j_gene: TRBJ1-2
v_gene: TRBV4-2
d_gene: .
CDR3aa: CASSQDVRYGYTF
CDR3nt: TGTGCCAGCAGCCAAGATGTCCGGTATGGCTACACCTTC

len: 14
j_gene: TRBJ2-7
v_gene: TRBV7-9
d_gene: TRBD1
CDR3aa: CASSSTTGVGEQYF
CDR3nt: TGTGCCAGCAGCTCAACTACAGGGGTGGGCGAGCAGTACTTC

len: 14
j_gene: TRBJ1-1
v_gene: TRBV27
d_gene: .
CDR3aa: CASSLAGLNTEAFF
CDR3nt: TGTGCCAGCAGTTTAGCAGGGCTGAACACTGAAGCTTTCTTT

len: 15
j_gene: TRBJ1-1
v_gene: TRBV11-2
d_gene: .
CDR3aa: CASSLVGGQNTEAFF
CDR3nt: TGTGCCAGCAGCTTAGTAGGGGGACAGAACACTGAAGCTTTCTTT

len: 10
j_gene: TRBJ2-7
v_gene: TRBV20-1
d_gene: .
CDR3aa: CSATDGESYF
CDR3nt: TGCAGTGCTACAGACGGGGAGTCGTACTTC

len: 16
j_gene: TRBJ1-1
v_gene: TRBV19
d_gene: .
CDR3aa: CASSIDRKGGNTEAFF
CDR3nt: TGTGCCAGTAGTATAGATCGAAAAGGGGGGAACACTGAAGCTTTCTTT

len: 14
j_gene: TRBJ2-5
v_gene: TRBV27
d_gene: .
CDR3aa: CASSLLGGGETQYF
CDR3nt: TGTGCCAGCAGTTTACTCGGGGGTGGGGAGACCCAGTACTTC

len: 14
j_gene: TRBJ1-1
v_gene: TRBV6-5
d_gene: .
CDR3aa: CASVLTATGTEAFF
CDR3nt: TGTGCCAGTGTCTTGACTGCTACGGGCACTGAAGCTTTCTTT

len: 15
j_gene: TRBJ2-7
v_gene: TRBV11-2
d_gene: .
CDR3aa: CASSLDPGETYEQYF
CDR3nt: TGTGCCAGCAGCTTAGATCCAGGGGAGACCTACGAGCAGTACTTC

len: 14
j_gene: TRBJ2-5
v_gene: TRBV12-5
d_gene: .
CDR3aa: CATGLGGTAETQYF
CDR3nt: TGTGCTACTGGTTTGGGAGGGACAGCAGAGACCCAGTACTTC

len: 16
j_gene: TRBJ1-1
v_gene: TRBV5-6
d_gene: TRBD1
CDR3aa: CASSFPTGGLGTEAFF
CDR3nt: TGTGCCAGCAGCTTTCCCACAGGGGGCTTGGGCACTGAAGCTTTCTTT

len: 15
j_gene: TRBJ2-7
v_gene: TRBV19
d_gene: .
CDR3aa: CASSIAPQGLYEQYF
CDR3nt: TGTGCCAGTAGTATAGCTCCACAGGGTTTATACGAGCAGTACTTC

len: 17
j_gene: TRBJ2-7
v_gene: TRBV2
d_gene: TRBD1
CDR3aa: CASSANLDRGLSYEQYF
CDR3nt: TGTGCCAGCAGTGCCAACCTTGACAGGGGGCTATCCTACGAGCAGTACTTC

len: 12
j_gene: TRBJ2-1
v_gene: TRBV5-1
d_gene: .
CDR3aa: CASSPTDNEQFF
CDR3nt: TGCGCCAGCAGCCCGACAGACAATGAGCAGTTCTTC

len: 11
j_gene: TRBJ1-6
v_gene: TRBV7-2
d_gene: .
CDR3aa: CASSPGQNLHF
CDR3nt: TGTGCCAGCAGCCCAGGACAGAACCTCCACTTT

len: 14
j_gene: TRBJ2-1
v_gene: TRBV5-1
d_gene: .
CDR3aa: CASSRDLQGGEQFF
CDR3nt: TGCGCCAGCTCACGGGACCTGCAGGGGGGTGAGCAGTTCTTC

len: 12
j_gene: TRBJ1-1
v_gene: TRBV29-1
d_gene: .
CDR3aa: CSVVYGYTEAFF
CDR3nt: TGCAGCGTTGTCTACGGGTACACTGAAGCTTTCTTT

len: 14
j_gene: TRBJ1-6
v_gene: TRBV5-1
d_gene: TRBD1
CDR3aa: CASSRDSYNSPLHF
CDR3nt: TGCGCCAGCAGTCGGGACAGTTATAATTCACCCCTCCACTTT

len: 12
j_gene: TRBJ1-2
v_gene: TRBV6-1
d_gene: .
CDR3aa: CASRGGTYGYTF
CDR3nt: TGTGCCAGCAGGGGGGGTACCTATGGCTACACCTTC

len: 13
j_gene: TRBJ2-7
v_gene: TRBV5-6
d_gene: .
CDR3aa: CASSLTRSYEQYF
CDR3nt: TGTGCCAGCAGCTTGACAAGATCCTACGAGCAGTACTTC

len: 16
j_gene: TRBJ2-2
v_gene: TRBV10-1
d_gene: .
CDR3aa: CASSEQTGLNTGELFF
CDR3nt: TGCGCCAGCAGTGAGCAAACAGGCCTGAACACCGGGGAGCTGTTTTTT

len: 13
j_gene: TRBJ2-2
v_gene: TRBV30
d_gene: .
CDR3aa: CACRGYDTGELFF
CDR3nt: TGTGCCTGCCGAGGATACGACACCGGGGAGCTGTTTTTT

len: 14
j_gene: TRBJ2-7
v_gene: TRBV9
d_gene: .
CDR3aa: CASSVGRENYEQYF
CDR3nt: TGTGCCAGCAGCGTAGGCAGGGAAAATTACGAGCAGTACTTC

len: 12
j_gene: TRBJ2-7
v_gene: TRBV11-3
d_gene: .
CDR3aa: CASSSNSYEQYF
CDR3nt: TGTGCCAGCAGTTCAAACTCCTACGAGCAGTACTTC

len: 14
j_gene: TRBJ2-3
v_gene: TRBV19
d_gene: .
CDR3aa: CASSTDTSTDTQYF
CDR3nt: TGTGCCAGTTCAACAGATACTAGCACAGATACGCAGTATTTT

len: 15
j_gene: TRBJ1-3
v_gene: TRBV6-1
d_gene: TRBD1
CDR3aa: CASRGQALSGNTIYF
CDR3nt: TGTGCCAGCAGAGGACAGGCCCTCTCTGGAAACACCATATATTTT

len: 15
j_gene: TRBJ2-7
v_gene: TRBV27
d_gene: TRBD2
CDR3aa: CASSLGAGALYEQYF
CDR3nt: TGTGCCAGCAGTTTAGGAGCGGGAGCTCTGTACGAGCAGTACTTC

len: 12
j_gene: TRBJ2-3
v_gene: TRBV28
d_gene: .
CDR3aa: CATRRNTDTQYF
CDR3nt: TGTGCCACCCGGAGAAACACAGATACGCAGTATTTT

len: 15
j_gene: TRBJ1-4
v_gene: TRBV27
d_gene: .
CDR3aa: CASGAGNPTNEKLFF
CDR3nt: TGTGCCAGCGGGGCGGGAAATCCAACTAATGAAAAACTGTTTTTT

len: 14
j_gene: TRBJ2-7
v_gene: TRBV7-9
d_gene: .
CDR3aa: CASSHPGSPYEQYF
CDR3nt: TGTGCCAGCAGCCACCCCGGGAGCCCCTACGAGCAGTACTTC

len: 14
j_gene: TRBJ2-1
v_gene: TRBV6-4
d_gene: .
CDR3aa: CASSDSGTDNEQFF
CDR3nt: TGTGCCAGCAGTGACTCCGGAACAGACAATGAGCAGTTCTTC

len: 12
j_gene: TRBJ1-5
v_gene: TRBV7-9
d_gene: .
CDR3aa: CASSLADQPQHF
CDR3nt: TGTGCCAGCAGCTTAGCCGATCAGCCCCAGCATTTT

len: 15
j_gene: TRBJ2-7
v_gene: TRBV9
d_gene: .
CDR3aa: CASSLSGSSQNEQYF
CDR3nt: TGTGCCAGCAGCCTAAGCGGGTCGTCCCAAAACGAGCAGTACTTC

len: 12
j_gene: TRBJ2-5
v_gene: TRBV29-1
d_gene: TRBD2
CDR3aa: CSSGEGSSAQYF
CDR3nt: TGCAGCTCTGGGGAGGGGTCGAGCGCCCAGTACTTC

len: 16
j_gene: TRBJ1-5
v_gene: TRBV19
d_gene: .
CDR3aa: CASSIIVGRYYQPQHF
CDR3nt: TGTGCCAGTAGTATAATAGTCGGCAGGTATTATCAGCCCCAGCATTTT

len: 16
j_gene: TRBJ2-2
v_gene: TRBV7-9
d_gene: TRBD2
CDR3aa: CASSLGGGRNTGELFF
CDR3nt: TGTGCCAGCAGCTTAGGCGGGGGTCGGAACACCGGGGAGCTGTTTTTT

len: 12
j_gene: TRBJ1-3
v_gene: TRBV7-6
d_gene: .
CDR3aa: CASRDSGNTIYF
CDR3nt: TGTGCCAGTCGCGATTCTGGAAACACCATATATTTT

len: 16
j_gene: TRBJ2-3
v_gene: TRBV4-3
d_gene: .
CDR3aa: CVSSQESKGLTDTQYF
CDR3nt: TGCGTCAGCAGCCAAGAAAGCAAGGGACTCACAGATACGCAGTATTTT